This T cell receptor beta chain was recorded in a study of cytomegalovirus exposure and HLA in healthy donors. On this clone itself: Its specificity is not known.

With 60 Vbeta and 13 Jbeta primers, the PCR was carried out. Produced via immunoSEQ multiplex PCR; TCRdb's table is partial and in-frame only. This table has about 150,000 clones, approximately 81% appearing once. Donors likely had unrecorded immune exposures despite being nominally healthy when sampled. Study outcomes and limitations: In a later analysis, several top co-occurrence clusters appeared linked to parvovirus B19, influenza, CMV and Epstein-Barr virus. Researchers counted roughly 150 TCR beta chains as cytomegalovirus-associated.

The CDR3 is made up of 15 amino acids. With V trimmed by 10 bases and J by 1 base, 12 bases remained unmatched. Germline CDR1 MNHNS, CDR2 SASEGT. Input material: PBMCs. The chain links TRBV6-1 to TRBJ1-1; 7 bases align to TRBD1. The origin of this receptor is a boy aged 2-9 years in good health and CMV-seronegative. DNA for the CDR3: TGTGCCACCTTATTCATCCAGGGGGAGAACACTGAAGCTTTCTTT. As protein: CATLFIQGENTEAFF.